This entry describes one T cell receptor beta chain. The data derive from a study of blood T cell repertoires in COVID-19. The wider study: There were acute and convalescent COVID-19 samples, and they came from the United States, Italy and Spain.

The V segment lost 5 bases and the J segment 2 bases; nucleotides outside the gene matches: 4. The CDR3 loop spans 14 amino acids. Looked up from germline, CDR1 is MDHEN and CDR2 is SYDVKM. Repertoires were generated with immunoSEQ multiplex PCR, while TCRdb's copy carries only in-frame clones and drops some. Of about 140,000 clones detected, roughly 80% appear once; the ten largest clones hold roughly 3.9%. The TCR comes from a woman aged 80 or older with acute or convalescent COVID-19. Sequencing used peripheral blood. The chain links TRBV28 to TRBJ2-7, with 9 bases fitting TRBD1. CDR3 amino acids: CASSRTGAAYEQYF. Written as DNA, the CDR3 is TGTGCCAGCAGTAGGACAGGGGCTGCCTACGAGCAGTACTTC.